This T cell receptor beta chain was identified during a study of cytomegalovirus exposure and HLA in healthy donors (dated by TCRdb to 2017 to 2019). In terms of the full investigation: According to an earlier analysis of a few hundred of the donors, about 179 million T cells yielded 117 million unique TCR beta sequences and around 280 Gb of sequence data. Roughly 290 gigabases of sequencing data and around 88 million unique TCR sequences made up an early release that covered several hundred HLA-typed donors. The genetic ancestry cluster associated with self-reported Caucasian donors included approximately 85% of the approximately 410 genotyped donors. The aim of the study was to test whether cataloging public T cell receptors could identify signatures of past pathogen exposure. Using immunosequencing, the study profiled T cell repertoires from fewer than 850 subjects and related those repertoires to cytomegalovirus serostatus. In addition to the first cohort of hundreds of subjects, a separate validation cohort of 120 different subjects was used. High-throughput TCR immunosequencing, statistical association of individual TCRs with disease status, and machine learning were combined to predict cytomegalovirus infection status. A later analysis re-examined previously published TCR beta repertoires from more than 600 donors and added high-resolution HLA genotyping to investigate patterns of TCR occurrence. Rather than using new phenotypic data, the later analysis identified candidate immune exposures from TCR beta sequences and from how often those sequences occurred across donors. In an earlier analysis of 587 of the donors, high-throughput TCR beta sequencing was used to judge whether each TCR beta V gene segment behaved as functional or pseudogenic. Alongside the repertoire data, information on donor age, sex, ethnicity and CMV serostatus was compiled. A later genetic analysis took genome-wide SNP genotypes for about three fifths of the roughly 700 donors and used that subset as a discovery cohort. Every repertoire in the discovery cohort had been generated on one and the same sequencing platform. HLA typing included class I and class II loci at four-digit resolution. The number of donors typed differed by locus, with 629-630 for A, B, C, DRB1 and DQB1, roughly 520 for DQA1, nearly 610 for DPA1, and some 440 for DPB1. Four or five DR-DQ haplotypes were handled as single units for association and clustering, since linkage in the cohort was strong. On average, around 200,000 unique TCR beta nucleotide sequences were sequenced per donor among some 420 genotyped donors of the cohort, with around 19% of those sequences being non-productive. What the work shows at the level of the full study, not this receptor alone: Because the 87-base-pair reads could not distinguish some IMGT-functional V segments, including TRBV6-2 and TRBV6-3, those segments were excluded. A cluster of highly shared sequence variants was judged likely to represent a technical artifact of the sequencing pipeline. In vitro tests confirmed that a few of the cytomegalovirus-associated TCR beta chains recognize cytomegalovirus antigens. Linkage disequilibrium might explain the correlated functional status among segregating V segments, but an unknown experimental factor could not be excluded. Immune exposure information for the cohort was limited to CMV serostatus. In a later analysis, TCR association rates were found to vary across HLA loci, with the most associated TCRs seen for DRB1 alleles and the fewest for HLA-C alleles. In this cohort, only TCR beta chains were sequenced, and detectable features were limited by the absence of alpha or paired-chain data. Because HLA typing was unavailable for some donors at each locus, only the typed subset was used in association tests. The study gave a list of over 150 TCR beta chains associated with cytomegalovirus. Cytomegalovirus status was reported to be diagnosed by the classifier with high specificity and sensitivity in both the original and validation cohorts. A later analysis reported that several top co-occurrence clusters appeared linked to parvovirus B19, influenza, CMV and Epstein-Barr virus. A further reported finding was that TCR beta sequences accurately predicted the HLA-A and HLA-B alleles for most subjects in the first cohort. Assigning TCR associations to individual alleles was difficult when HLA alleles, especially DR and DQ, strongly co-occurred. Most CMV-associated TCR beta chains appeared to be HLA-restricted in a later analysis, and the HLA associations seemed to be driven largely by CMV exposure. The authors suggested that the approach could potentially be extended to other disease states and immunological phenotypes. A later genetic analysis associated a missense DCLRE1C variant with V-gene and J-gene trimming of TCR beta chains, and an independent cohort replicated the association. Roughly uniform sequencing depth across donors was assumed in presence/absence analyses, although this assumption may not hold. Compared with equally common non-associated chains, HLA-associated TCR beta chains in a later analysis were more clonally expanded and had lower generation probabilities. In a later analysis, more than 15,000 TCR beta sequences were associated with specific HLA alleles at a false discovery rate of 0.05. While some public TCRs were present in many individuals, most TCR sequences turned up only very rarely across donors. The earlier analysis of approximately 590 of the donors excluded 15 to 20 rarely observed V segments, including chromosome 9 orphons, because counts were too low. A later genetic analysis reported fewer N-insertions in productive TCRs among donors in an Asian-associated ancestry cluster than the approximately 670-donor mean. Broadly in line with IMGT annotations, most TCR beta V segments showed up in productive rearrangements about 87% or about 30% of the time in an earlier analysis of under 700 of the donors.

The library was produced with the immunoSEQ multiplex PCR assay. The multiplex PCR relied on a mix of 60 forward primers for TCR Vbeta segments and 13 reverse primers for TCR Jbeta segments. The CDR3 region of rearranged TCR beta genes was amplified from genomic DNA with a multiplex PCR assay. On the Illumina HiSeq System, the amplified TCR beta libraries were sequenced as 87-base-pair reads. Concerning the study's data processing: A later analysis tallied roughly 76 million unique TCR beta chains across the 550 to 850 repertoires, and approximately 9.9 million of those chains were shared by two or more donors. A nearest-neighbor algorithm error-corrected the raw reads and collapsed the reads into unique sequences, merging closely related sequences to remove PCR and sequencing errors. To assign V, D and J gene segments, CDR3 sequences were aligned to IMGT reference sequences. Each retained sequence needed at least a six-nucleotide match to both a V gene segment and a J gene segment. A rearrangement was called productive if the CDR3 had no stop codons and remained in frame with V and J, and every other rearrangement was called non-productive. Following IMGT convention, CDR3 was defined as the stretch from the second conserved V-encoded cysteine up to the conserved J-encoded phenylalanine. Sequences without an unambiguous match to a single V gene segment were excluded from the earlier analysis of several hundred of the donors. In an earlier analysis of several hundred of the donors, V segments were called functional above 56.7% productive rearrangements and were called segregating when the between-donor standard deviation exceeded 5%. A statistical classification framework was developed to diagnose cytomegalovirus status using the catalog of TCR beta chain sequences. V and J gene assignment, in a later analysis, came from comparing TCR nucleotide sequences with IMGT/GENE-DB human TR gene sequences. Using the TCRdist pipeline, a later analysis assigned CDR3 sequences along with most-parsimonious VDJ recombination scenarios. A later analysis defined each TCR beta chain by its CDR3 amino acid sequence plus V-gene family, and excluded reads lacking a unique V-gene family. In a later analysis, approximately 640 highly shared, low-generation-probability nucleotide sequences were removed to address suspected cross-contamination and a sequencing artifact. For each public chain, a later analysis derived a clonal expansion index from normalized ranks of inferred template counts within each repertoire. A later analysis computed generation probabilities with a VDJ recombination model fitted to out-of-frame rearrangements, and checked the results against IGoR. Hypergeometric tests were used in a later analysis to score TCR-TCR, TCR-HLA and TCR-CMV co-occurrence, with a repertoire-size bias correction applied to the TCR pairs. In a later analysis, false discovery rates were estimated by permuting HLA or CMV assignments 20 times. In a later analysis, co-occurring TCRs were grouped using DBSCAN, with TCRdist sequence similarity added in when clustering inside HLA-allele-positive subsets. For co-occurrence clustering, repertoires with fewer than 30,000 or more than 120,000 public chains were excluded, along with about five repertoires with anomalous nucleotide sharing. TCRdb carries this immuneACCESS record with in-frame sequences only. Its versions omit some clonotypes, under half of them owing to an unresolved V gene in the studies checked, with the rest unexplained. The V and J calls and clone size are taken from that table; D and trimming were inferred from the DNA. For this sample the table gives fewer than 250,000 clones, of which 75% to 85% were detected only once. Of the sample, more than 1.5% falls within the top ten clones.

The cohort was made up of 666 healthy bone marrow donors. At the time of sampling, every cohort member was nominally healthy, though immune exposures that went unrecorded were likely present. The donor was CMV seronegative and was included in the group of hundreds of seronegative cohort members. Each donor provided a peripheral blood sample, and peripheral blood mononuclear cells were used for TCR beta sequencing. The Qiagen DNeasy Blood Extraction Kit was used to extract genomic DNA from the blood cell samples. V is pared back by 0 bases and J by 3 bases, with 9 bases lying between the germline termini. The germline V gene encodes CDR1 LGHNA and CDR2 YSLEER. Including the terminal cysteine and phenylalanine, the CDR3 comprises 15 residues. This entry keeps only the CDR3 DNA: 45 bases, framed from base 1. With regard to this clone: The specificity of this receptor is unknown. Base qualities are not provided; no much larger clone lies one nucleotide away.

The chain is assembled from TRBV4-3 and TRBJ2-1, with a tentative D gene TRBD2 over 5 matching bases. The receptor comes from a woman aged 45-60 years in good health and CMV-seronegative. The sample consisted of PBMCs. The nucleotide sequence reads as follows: TGCGCCAGCAGCCAAGAAGCGGCGAACTACAATGAGCAGTTCTTC. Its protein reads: CASSQEAANYNEQFF.